This entry lists 18 T cell receptor beta chains sequenced from one sample in a study of blood T cell repertoires in COVID-19. The protocol was immunoSEQ multiplex PCR, while the TCRdb copy is restricted to in-frame clones and leaves out a portion. The sample has about 480,000 clones; 87% are singletons. Sequenced material: PBMCs or T cells enriched from blood (not recorded which). These receptors all come from a woman aged 18-29 years with acute COVID-19.

The chain couples TRBV6-5 to TRBJ2-2; 9 bases agree with TRBD1. In germline, CDR1 is MNHEY, CDR2 SVGAGI. With 6 bases clipped from V and 6 bases from J, the junction kept 8 bases outside the gene matches. This CDR3 has 15 amino acids. CDR3 amino acids: CASSPGQGGAGELFF. The CDR3 nucleotides read TGTGCCAGCAGCCCGGGACAGGGTGGCGCCGGGGAGCTGTTTTTT.

This chain links TRBV12-3 or TRBV12-4 with TRBJ1-2; D is perhaps TRBD1 (5 bases). CDR3 length equals 13 residues. Trimming pared 4 bases from V and 6 bases from J, leaving 12 bases between. Here the CDR3 DNA reads TGTGCCAGCAGTTCCGGGACTGAAAATGGCTACACCTTC. It is translated as CASSSGTENGYTF.

This chain connects TRBV3-1 (or the pseudogene TRBV3-2) to TRBJ1-2; 9 positions agree with TRBD1. Trimming took 3 bases from V and 13 from J; bases not matched to a gene: 6. The CDR3 sequence is 12 residues long. Germline V gene lookup returns CDR1 LGHDT and CDR2 YNNKEL (reference sequence). CDR3 nucleotides: TGTGCCAGCAGCCAGGGACAGGGATTTTTCACCTTC. It is translated as CASSQGQGFFTF.

This clone was counted once. The chain combines TRBV4-1 with TRBJ1-6; D is uncertain. Between the trimmed V and J ends, which lost 0 bases and 4 bases, there was a span of 13 bases. In germline, CDR1 is MGHRA, CDR2 YSYEKL. There are 17 residues in the CDR3. The CDR3 DNA is TGCGCCAGCAGCCAAGAGAGTACAGCCTCGTATAATTCACCCCTCCACTTT. Its translation: CASSQESTASYNSPLHF.

The gene calls are TRBV5-4 and TRBJ1-3, with TRBD1 as a possible D gene (5 bases). V lost 0 bases, J lost 4 bases, and 5 bases lay in between. Germline CDR1 and CDR2: SGHNT and YYREEE (reference sequence). The CDR3 length is 13 residues. CDR3: CASSLDRGNTIYF. DNA for the CDR3: TGTGCCAGCAGCTTGGACAGGGGAAACACCATATATTTT.

The chain recombines TRBV11-2 with TRBJ1-6; possibly TRBD1 for D (6 bases). Trimming removed 5 bases at V and 14 bases at J, with 19 bases between. The germline gives CDR1 SGHAT, CDR2 FQNNGV. There are 14 residues in the CDR3. The CDR3 spells CASSQGNRAGALHF. DNA for the CDR3: TGTGCCAGCAGCCAGGGTAACAGGGCCGGGGCCCTCCACTTT.

The rearrangement joins TRBV7-8 to TRBJ2-1; 9 bases align to TRBD2. CDR1 SGHVS and CDR2 FQNEAQ come from the germline V gene. The ends lost 2 bases at V and 3 bases at J; junction bases unmatched: 8. The CDR3 runs 17 residues. This chain's CDR3 is CASSLKLAGLRYNEQFF. DNA of the CDR3: TGTGCCAGCAGCTTAAAGCTAGCGGGATTACGCTACAATGAGCAGTTCTTC.

V usage is TRBV30 and J usage is TRBJ1-5; D possibly corresponds to TRBD1 (6 bases). The germline V and J ends were trimmed by 5 bases and 0 bases, with 29 bases remaining between them. Germline CDR1 reads GTSNPN; CDR2 reads SVGIG (reference sequence). The length of the CDR3 is 20 residues. The CDR3 DNA is TGTGCCTGGCCCGTTCCGGGACATTCCCTCCGACGATATAGCAATCAGCCCCAGCATTTT. Its translation: CAWPVPGHSLRRYSNQPQHF.

The rearrangement links TRBV20-1 to TRBJ1-2; D possibly corresponds to TRBD1 (6 bases). Germline V gene data show CDR1 as DFQATT and CDR2 as SNEGSKA (reference sequence). The length of the CDR3 is 13 residues. V was shortened by 3 bases and J by 1 base, with 9 bases between the two germline ends. The CDR3 spells CSASRTDNYGYTF. The CDR3 bases are TGCAGTGCTAGTCGGACAGATAACTATGGCTACACCTTC.

The chain employs TRBV14 and TRBJ1-6; 9 bases agree with TRBD1. Germline-derived CDR1 and CDR2 are SGHDN and FVKESK. The V segment lost 0 bases and the J segment 9 bases; nucleotides outside the gene matches: 6. The CDR3 has 16 amino acids. CDR3 region: CASSQDGGTGTSPLHF. The CDR3 bases are TGTGCCAGCAGCCAAGACGGAGGGACAGGGACTTCACCCCTCCACTTT. The full variable domain, completed using reference TRBV14 and TRBJ1-6, is EAGVTQFPSHSVIEKGQTVTLRCDPISGHDNLYWYRRVMGKEIKFLLHFVKESKQDESGMPNNRFLAERTGGTYSTLKVQPAELEDSGVYFCASSQDGGTGTSPLHFGNGTRLTVT.

The chain couples TRBV2 to TRBJ1-4; TRBD1 might be the D (5 bases). Germline CDR1 is SNHLY and CDR2 is FYNNEI. V was pared by 10 bases and J by 3 bases, with 15 bases between. The CDR3 runs 14 residues. The CDR3 DNA is TGTGCCACCTTGGATGGGGGGGCTAATGAAAAACTGTTTTTT. It translates to CATLDGGANEKLFF.

V usage is TRBV29-1 and J usage is TRBJ1-2; no clear D gene. Deletions cut 4 bases from V and 8 bases from J, with 11 bases between. Germline V CDR1 and CDR2: SQVTM, ANQGSEA. The CDR3 totals 11 residues. DNA for the CDR3: TGCAGCGTTGTGGAACGGCGGGGCTACACCTTC. This codes for CSVVERRGYTF.

V is TRBV7-8 and J is TRBJ2-5; D possibly corresponds to TRBD1 (6 bases). Germline loops: CDR1 SGHVS, CDR2 FQNEAQ. Between the trimmed V and J ends, which lost 5 bases and 4 bases, there was a span of 17 bases. The CDR3 runs to 15 residues. The CDR3 reads CASSANTGSPETQYF. In DNA form, the CDR3 reads TGTGCCAGCAGCGCCAACACAGGGAGCCCAGAGACCCAGTACTTC.

DNA of the CDR3: TGTGCCAGCAGTGAACTAGCGAGTACCGGGGAGCTGTTTTTT. Residues: CASSELASTGELFF. The chain employs TRBV6-4 and TRBJ2-2; 7 bases map to TRBD2. The junction had 3 bases not matched to a gene; V was cut back by 3 bases and J by 5 bases. Germline V gene sequence: CDR1 MRHNA, CDR2 SNTAGT. This CDR3 contains 14 residues.

The chain couples TRBV9 to TRBJ2-7; 7 bases agree with TRBD2. Germline CDR1 SGDLS, CDR2 YYNGEE. This CDR3 region has 12 residues. Trimming at V came to 5 bases and at J to 5 bases, leaving 4 bases not matched to a gene. The CDR3 coding sequence is TGTGCCAGCAGTGGACTAGAGAACGAGCAGTACTTC. Translated: CASSGLENEQYF.

The chain has TRBV10-1 and TRBJ1-3; D ambiguous. The CDR3 loop spans 14 amino acids. Per the germline V gene, CDR1 is WNHNN and CDR2 is SYGVQD (reference sequence). The ends were cut back, 3 bases at V and 0 bases at J, with 6 bases in the middle. DNA of the CDR3: TGCGCCAGCAGTGATGGGCTCTCTGGAAACACCATATATTTT. This gives the protein CASSDGLSGNTIYF.

This clone has only one observation. The chain carries TRBV3-1 (or the pseudogene TRBV3-2) and TRBJ2-1, with 8 bases that match TRBD2. From germline, CDR1 is LGHDT and CDR2 YNNKEL (reference sequence). J was trimmed by 13 bases and V by 1 base; bases with no gene match: 18. The CDR3 totals 17 residues. CDR3 sequence (DNA): TGTGCCAGCAGCCAAGGGGTAGCGGGATACCAAGGGGTACTACAGTTCTTC. Its translation is CASSQGVAGYQGVLQFF.

The CDR3 loop is CASSTSFTYGYTF. The DNA of the CDR3 is TGTGCCAGCAGTACAAGTTTTACCTATGGCTACACCTTC. J is TRBJ1-2 and V is TRBV2, with D hard to call. V shed 5 bases and J shed 4 bases, with 11 bases lying between them. Germline lookup yields CDR1 SNHLY and CDR2 FYNNEI. CDR3 length: 13 residues.